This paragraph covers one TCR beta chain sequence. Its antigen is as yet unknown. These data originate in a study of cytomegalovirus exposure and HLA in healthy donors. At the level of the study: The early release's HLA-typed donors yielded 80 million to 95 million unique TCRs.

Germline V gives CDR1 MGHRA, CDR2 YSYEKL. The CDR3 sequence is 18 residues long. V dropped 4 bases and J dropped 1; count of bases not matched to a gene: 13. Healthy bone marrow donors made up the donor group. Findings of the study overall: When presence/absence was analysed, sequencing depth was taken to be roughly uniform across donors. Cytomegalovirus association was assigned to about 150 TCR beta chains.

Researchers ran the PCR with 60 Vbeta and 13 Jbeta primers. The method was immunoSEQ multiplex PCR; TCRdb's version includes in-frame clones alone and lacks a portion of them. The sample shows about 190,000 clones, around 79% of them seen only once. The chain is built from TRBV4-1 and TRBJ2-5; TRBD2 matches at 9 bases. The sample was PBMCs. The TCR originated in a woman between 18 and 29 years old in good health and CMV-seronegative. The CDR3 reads CASSRGRGAGGLQETQYF. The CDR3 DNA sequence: TGCGCCAGCAGCCGAGGCCGGGGAGCGGGGGGACTCCAAGAGACCCAGTACTTC.